These 18 T cell receptor beta chains were all obtained from the same sample, sequenced in a study of blood T cell repertoires in COVID-19. The data were produced by immunoSEQ multiplex PCR, yet TCRdb's version contains in-frame clones alone and is incomplete. The table lists 85,000 to 90,000 clones, less than 95% of them singletons, with less than 2.5% in the top ten. What was sequenced was peripheral blood. These receptors originate from a human donor with active COVID-19. The donor label of this sample is uncertain.

The J gene is TRBJ2-3, the V gene TRBV7-8; D perhaps matches TRBD2 (5 bases). CDR3 length: 15 amino acids. The V gene's germline CDR1 is SGHVS and CDR2 FQNEAQ. V was trimmed by 4 bases and J by 4 bases, leaving 15 bases between them. The CDR3 loop is CASSSTRASPDTQYF. The CDR3 nucleotides read TGTGCCAGCAGCTCCACTAGGGCGTCCCCAGATACGCAGTATTTT.

This chain uses TRBV5-1 with TRBJ2-7; 10 positions match TRBD1. V lost 4 bases and J lost 7; bases outside the gene matches: 8. The CDR3 is 14 residues long. The germline V gene encodes CDR1 SGHRS and CDR2 YFSETQ. The CDR3 DNA is TGCGCCAGCAGCGAATCGACAGGGGGCGCGGAGCAGTACTTC. This codes for CASSESTGGAEQYF.

The rearrangement uses TRBV2 and TRBJ1-2; D might be TRBD1 (5 bases). CDR3 length equals 15 residues. The V and J ends lost 8 bases and 0 bases respectively, with 16 bases between them. The V gene's germline CDR1 is SNHLY and CDR2 FYNNEI. CDR3 DNA: TGTGCCAGCTTCCTAAGGGGCACGTCTAACTATGGCTACACCTTC. It yields the protein CASFLRGTSNYGYTF.

The V call is TRBV21-1, the J call TRBJ1-5. TRBV21-1 has pseudogene status. This CDR3 contains 16 residues. The CDR3 nucleotides read TGTGCCAGCAGCAAAGAACATGAGCGAAGCGATCAGCCCCAGCATTTT. Translated: CASSKEHERSDQPQHF.

This rearrangement joins TRBV7-6 to TRBJ2-1, with D possibly matching TRBD2 (5 bases). CDR1 SGHVS and CDR2 FNYEAQ come from the germline V gene. Trimming cost V 5 bases and J 6 bases, with 17 bases left between them. The length of the CDR3 is 15 residues. The CDR3: CASSAVFGESNEQFF. In DNA form, the CDR3 reads TGTGCCAGCAGCGCCGTTTTTGGGGAGTCCAATGAGCAGTTCTTC.

This clone has a single count. The chain joins TRBV19 to TRBJ2-7, with 11 bases that match TRBD1. The V and J ends lost 5 bases and 6 bases, in that order; junction bases with no gene match: 6. The CDR3 is made up of 14 amino acids. Per germline, CDR1 LNHDA and CDR2 SQIVND (reference sequence). The CDR3 DNA is TGTGCCAGTAGTTCCGGGACAGGGGGGCGCGAGCAGTACTTC. It is translated as CASSSGTGGREQYF.

The V call is TRBV19, the J call TRBJ1-4, with 9 bases aligning to TRBD1. The V segment lost 10 bases and the J segment 5 bases; nucleotides outside the gene matches: 5. CDR1 is LNHDA, CDR2 SQIVND, per germline (reference sequence). The CDR3 has 13 residues. The CDR3 sequence is CATRGQGNEKLFF. In nucleotides, the CDR3 is TGTGCCACCCGAGGACAGGGGAATGAAAAACTGTTTTTT.

In this sample, this clone turned up a few times. The chain employs TRBV19 and TRBJ1-2, with 9 bases matching TRBD1. This CDR3 spans 13 amino acids. The germline V gene has CDR1 LNHDA and CDR2 SQIVND (reference sequence). V shed 5 bases and J 8 bases; nucleotides not matched to a gene: 6. The CDR3 loop reads CASSPGTGFGYTF. CDR3 in DNA: TGTGCCAGTAGTCCCGGGACAGGGTTCGGCTACACCTTC.

The chain couples TRBV3-1 (or the pseudogene TRBV3-2) to TRBJ1-4; D is undetermined. V dropped 2 bases and J dropped 2 bases, with 9 bases sitting between them. The CDR3 consists of 15 residues. Per germline, CDR1 LGHDT and CDR2 YNNKEL (reference sequence). CDR3: CASSQWQITNEKLFF. The CDR3 DNA reads as TGTGCCAGCAGCCAATGGCAGATTACTAATGAAAAACTGTTTTTT.

This chain joins TRBV7-6 and TRBJ1-1; 11 bases agree with TRBD1. J gave up 3 bases and V 5 bases, and 5 bases lay outside the gene matches. This CDR3 spans 15 amino acids. Germline-derived CDR1 and CDR2 are SGHVS and FNYEAQ. CDR3: CASSTGQGAYTEAFF. In nucleotides, the CDR3 is TGTGCCAGCAGCACCGGACAGGGGGCGTACACTGAAGCTTTCTTT.

This sequence joins TRBV9 and TRBJ2-2; 7 bases are a match to TRBD1. After removal of 2 bases from V and 3 bases from J, the junction contained 1 base not matched to a gene. Per the germline V gene, CDR1 is SGDLS and CDR2 is YYNGEE. The length of the CDR3 is 14 residues. The CDR3 DNA reads as TGTGCCAGCAGCGTTACAGGGGACACCGGGGAGCTGTTTTTT. Residues: CASSVTGDTGELFF.

The rearrangement joins TRBV6-6 to TRBJ2-7; maybe TRBD1 (5 bases). Germline lookup yields CDR1 MNHNY and CDR2 SVGAGI (reference sequence). The CDR3 length is 14 residues. The V and J ends lost 6 bases and 4 bases respectively, with 16 bases between them. This CDR3 reads CASSPLGRRYEQYF. As DNA, the CDR3 is TGTGCCAGCAGCCCCTTGGGGCGGAGATACGAGCAGTACTTC.

The chain has TRBV19 and TRBJ2-1; 10 bases agree with TRBD1. With 4 bases clipped from V and 6 bases from J, the junction kept 9 bases outside the gene matches. This CDR3 has 16 amino acids. Germline V CDR1 and CDR2: LNHDA, SQIVND (reference sequence). CDR3 bases: TGTGCCAGTAGTACTCTACCGGGACAGGGGCGCAATGAGCAGTTCTTC. It encodes CASSTLPGQGRNEQFF.

This rearrangement joins TRBV2 to TRBJ2-7; 7 bases map to TRBD1. The CDR3 loop spans 15 amino acids. CDR1 is SNHLY and CDR2 is FYNNEI in the germline V gene. The trim removed 7 bases at V and 3 bases at J, leaving 12 bases unmatched. CDR3: CASTTWPGQDYEQYF. The CDR3 DNA sequence: TGTGCCAGCACCACTTGGCCAGGACAGGACTACGAGCAGTACTTC.

The J gene is TRBJ1-6, the V gene TRBV5-1; D possibly corresponds to TRBD1 (5 bases). The ends were cut back, 1 base at V and 0 bases at J, with 11 bases in the middle. The germline V gene encodes CDR1 SGHRS and CDR2 YFSETQ. This CDR3 contains 17 residues. CDR3 protein: CASSLTGRSSYNSPLHF. CDR3 bases: TGCGCCAGCAGCTTGACAGGAAGGAGCTCCTATAATTCACCCCTCCACTTT. Complete variable domain (other parts from reference TRBV5-1 and TRBJ1-6): KAGVTQTPRYLIKTRGQQVTLSCSPISGHRSVSWYQQTPGQGLQFLFEYFSETQRNKGNFPGRFSGRQFSNSRSEMNVSTLELGDSALYLCASSLTGRSSYNSPLHFGNGTRLTVT.

V and J are TRBV19 and TRBJ2-3; D is uncertain. V was pared by 7 bases and J by 0 bases, with 17 bases between. The CDR3 extends over 16 amino acids. The germline V gene has CDR1 LNHDA and CDR2 SQIVND (reference sequence). In DNA, the CDR3 is TGTGCCAGTATGGCGTACAGACAAGCTAGCACAGATACGCAGTATTTT. Protein: CASMAYRQASTDTQYF.

The CDR3 DNA sequence: TGCGCCAGCAGCCAATTCACCCGACAGGGTCAGTTCTTC. Translating gives CASSQFTRQGQFF. This sequence joins TRBV4-1 and TRBJ2-1; 7 nucleotides line up with TRBD1. In germline, CDR1 is MGHRA, CDR2 YSYEKL. V trimming: 2 bases; J trimming: 13 bases; junction bases outside the gene matches: 8. This CDR3 is built from 13 residues.

This clone was observed a few times. The rearrangement uses TRBV15 and TRBJ2-5; 8 positions agree with TRBD2. The CDR3 is made up of 15 amino acids. Losses at the gene ends were 0 bases for V and 5 bases for J; bases not matched to a gene: 5. Germline CDR1 LNHNV, CDR2 YYDKDF (reference sequence). CDR3 sequence (DNA): TGTGCCACCAGCAGAGATCGGGCTAGCGGGGAGACCCAGTACTTC. Protein product: CATSRDRASGETQYF.